These 23 T cell receptor beta chains were all obtained from the same sample, sequenced in a study of T cells expressing NK-cell markers. TCRdb re-called the 5' RACE reads; every CDR3 protein appears as one record, without DNA. The ten most abundant clones cover approximately 11% of a sample with some 390,000 distinct CDR3 sequences. The sample consisted of blood T cells: a sorted CD56 or NKG2C T cell subset, CD4+ or CD8+ T cells, or bulk PBMC T cells (not recorded which). The origin of the receptors is a woman aged 50 to 60 in good health.

The chain combines TRBV6-4 with TRBJ2-7. This CDR3 is 15 amino acids long. Germline CDR1 is MRHNA and CDR2 is SNTAGT. This CDR3 is CASSDRGLSAYEQYF.

This rearrangement joins TRBV12-3 or TRBV12-4 to TRBJ2-5; no DNA is available, so the TRBD2 call from TCRdb remains unchecked. This CDR3 contains 20 residues. CDR3 sequence reads: CASSLSSGRAGLDPRRTQYF.

The chain uses TRBV20-1 and TRBJ2-3; TCRdb proposes TRBD2, but this gene call is untestable without DNA. The CDR3 contains 14 residues. From germline, CDR1 is DFQATT and CDR2 SNEGSKA (reference sequence). Here the CDR3 reads CSAREVTSTDTQYF.

V gene TRBV20-1 combines with J gene TRBJ2-1; TCRdb designates TRBD2, a call that cannot be tested without DNA. This CDR3 spans 14 amino acids. Germline loops: CDR1 DFQATT, CDR2 SNEGSKA (reference sequence). CDR3 region: CSARDTTSRDEQFF.

The chain employs TRBV5-1 and TRBJ1-3. Germline CDR1 reads SGHRS; CDR2 reads YFSETQ. The CDR3 runs 14 residues. Here the CDR3 reads CASSLEAAGNTIYF.

This rearrangement joins TRBV7-9 to TRBJ2-1; the TCRdb D gene call, TRBD2, has no DNA to confirm it. The CDR3 loop spans 16 amino acids. Germline CDR1 reads SEHNR; CDR2 reads FQNEAQ (reference sequence). The CDR3 loop reads CASSPYTAGGYNEQFF.

V gene TRBV10-2 combines with J gene TRBJ1-4. The CDR3 is 13 residues long. The germline V gene encodes CDR1 WSHSY and CDR2 SAAADI. CDR3 sequence: CASSSRIPEKLFF.

The rearrangement uses TRBV30 and TRBJ2-1. This CDR3 region has 13 residues. Germline CDR1 GTSNPN, CDR2 SVGIG (reference sequence). The CDR3 region is CAWPAGNKGEQFF.

This sequence joins TRBV5-1 and TRBJ2-3; TCRdb names TRBD2, which stays unverified in the absence of DNA. The CDR3 loop spans 12 amino acids. The germline CDR1 and CDR2 sequences are SGHRS and YFSETQ. The CDR3 region is CASSRDGGIVYF.

The chain recombines TRBV20-1 with TRBJ2-3. The CDR3 totals 14 residues. CDR1 DFQATT and CDR2 SNEGSKA come from the germline V gene (reference sequence). The CDR3 spells CSARGHSVTDTQYF.

This chain connects TRBV18 to TRBJ2-6; lacking DNA, the TRBD1 call made by TCRdb goes unchecked. CDR3 length: 18 residues. In germline, CDR1 is KGHSH, CDR2 LQKENI. The CDR3 here is CASSTTGTGTSTANVLTF.

The J gene is TRBJ2-1, the V gene TRBV18; there is no DNA to check the TCRdb D call of TRBD1. The CDR3 has 14 residues. CDR1 and CDR2 from the germline V gene are KGHSH and LQKENI. Here the CDR3 reads CASSPPRPGYEQFF.

The V call is TRBV12-3 or TRBV12-4, the J call TRBJ2-3; TCRdb returns TRBD2, unconfirmable since there is no DNA. The CDR3 consists of 13 residues. The CDR3 spells CATAGLAAGTQYF.

The gene calls are TRBV20-1 and TRBJ1-2; the D call of TRBD1 rests on TCRdb alone, since no DNA is present to check it. The CDR3 has 13 amino acids. The germline CDR1 and CDR2 sequences are DFQATT and SNEGSKA (reference sequence). CDR3 protein: CSVPGDPRDGYTF.

V and J are TRBV7-9 and TRBJ2-7. The CDR3 runs to 15 residues. Germline loops: CDR1 SEHNR, CDR2 FQNEAQ (reference sequence). CDR3 loop: CASSLAGTTLYEQYF.

J is TRBJ1-5 and V is TRBV12-3 or TRBV12-4; TCRdb's D call, TRBD1, is unchecked because there is no DNA. This CDR3 has 13 residues. The CDR3 loop reads CASSRDRVLSQHF.

This sequence joins TRBV5-1 and TRBJ2-4; TCRdb designates TRBD1, a call that cannot be tested without DNA. CDR1 SGHRS and CDR2 YFSETQ come from the germline V gene. The CDR3 length is 15 residues. Here the CDR3 reads CASSRGHGAKNIQYF.

The J gene is TRBJ1-2, the V gene TRBV10-3; absent DNA, TCRdb's TRBD1 call cannot be checked. The CDR3 spans 14 residues. Germline-derived CDR1 and CDR2 are ENHRY and SYGVKD. CDR3 amino acids: CAISELNRSNGYTF.

The V and J genes are TRBV6-2 or TRBV6-3 and TRBJ2-4; without DNA, the TCRdb call of TRBD2 cannot be checked. The germline CDR1 and CDR2 sequences are MNHEY and SVGEGT. The CDR3 spans 16 residues. CDR3 sequence reads: CASRTSSGWIKNIQYF.

The chain combines TRBV10-2 with TRBJ2-7; checking the TCRdb D call of TRBD1 is not possible without DNA. The CDR3 is 14 amino acids. Germline loops: CDR1 WSHSY, CDR2 SAAADI. This CDR3 is CASSLRGPSYEQYF.

V usage is TRBV7-8 and J usage is TRBJ2-7; TCRdb reports TRBD2, a call that lacks DNA to check it against. This CDR3 has 15 amino acids. Germline V gene data show CDR1 as SGHVS and CDR2 as FQNEAQ. The CDR3 reads CASSPGRTRLYEQYF. Filled out from reference TRBV7-8 and TRBJ2-7, the complete variable domain reads GAGVSQSPRYKVAKRGQDVALRCDPISGHVSLFWYQQALGQGPEFLTYFQNEAQLDKSGLPSDRFFAERPEGSVSTLKIQRTQQEDSAVYLCASSPGRTRLYEQYFGPGTRLTVT.

This chain links TRBV11-3 with TRBJ2-1; TCRdb selects TRBD1, and the lack of DNA leaves this call unchecked. The V gene's germline CDR1 is SGHNT and CDR2 YENEEA. The CDR3 extends over 16 amino acids. The CDR3 sequence: CASSLVLGQGIDEQFF.

The V and J genes are TRBV12-3 or TRBV12-4 and TRBJ2-2. The CDR3 runs to 18 residues. CDR3 sequence: CASSPLLNPSGNTGELFF.